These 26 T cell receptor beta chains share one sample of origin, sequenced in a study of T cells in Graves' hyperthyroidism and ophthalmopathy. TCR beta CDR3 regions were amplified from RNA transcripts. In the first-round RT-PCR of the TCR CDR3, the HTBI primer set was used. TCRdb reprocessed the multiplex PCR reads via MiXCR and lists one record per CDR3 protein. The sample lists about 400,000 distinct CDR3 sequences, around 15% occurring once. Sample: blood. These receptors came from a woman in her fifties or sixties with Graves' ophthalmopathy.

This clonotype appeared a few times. As DNA, the CDR3 is TGTGCCAGCAGCCTGACAAGAGAGCAGTACTTC. Protein sequence: CASSLTREQYF. V gene TRBV12-3 or TRBV12-4 combines with J gene TRBJ2-5; D is undetermined. Trimming took off 6 bases at V and 11 bases at J, with 13 bases between the two ends. The CDR3 contains 11 residues.

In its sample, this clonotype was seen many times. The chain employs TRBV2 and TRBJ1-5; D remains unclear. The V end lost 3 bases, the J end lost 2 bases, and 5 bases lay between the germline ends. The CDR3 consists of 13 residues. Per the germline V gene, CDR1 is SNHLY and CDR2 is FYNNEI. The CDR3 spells CASSDGGNQPQHF. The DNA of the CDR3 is TGTGCCAGCAGTGACGGAGGCAATCAGCCCCAGCATTTT.

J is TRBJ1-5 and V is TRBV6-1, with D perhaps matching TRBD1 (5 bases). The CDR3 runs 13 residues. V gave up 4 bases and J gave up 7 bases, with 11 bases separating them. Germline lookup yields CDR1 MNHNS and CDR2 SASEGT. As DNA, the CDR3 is TGTGCCAGCAGTGGGGACTTAGGACAGCCCCAGCATTTT. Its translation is CASSGDLGQPQHF.

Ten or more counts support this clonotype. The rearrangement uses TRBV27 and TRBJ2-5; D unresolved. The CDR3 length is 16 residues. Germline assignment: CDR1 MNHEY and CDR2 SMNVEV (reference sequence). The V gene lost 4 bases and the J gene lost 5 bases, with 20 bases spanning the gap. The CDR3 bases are TGTGCCAGCAGTTACCAACACACCGACCCCCCGGAGACCCAGTACTTC. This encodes CASSYQHTDPPETQYF.

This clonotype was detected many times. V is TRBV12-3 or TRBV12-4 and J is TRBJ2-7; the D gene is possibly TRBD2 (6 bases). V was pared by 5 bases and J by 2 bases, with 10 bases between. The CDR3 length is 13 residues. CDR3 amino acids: CASSQGRPYEQYF. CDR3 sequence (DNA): TGTGCCAGCAGTCAAGGGAGGCCCTACGAGCAGTACTTC.

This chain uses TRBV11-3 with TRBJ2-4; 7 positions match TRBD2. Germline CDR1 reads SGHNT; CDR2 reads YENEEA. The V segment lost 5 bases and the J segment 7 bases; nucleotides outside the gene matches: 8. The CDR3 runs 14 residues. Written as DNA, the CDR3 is TGTGCCAGCAGCAGACGGGGAGGGCTGAACATTCAGTACTTC. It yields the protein CASSRRGGLNIQYF.

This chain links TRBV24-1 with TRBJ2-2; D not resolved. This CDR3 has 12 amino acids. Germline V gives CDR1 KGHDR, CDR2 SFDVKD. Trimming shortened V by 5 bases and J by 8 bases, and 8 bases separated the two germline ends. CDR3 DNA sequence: TGTGCCACCAGTGGGGTTGGTGGGGAGCTGTTTTTT. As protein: CATSGVGGELFF.

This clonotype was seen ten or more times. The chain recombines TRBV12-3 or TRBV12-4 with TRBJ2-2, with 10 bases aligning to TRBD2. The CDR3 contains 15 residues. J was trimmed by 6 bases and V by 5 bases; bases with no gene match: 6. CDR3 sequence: CASSAGLAAAGELFF. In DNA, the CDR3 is TGTGCCAGCAGTGCAGGACTAGCGGCGGCCGGGGAGCTGTTTTTT.

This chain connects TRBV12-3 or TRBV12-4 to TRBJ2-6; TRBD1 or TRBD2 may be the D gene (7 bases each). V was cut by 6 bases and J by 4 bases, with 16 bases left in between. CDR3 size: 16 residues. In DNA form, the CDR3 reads TGTGCCAGCAGATCCCAGGGGGGGGCCGGGGCCAACGTCCTGACTTTC. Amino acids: CASRSQGGAGANVLTF.

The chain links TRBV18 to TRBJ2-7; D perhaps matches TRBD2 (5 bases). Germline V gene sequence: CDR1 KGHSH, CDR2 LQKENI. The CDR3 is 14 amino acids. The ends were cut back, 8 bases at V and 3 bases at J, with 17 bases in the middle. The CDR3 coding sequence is TGTGCCAGCACCCGAGGGCCAGACGGCTACGAGCAGTACTTC. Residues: CASTRGPDGYEQYF.

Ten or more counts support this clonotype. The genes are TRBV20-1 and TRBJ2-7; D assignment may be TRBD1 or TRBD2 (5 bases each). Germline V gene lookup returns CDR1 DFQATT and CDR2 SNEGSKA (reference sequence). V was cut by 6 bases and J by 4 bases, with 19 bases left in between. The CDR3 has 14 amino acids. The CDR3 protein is CSASRDQARYEQYF. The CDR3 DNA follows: TGCAGTGCAAGCCGGGACCAGGCGAGATACGAGCAGTACTTC.

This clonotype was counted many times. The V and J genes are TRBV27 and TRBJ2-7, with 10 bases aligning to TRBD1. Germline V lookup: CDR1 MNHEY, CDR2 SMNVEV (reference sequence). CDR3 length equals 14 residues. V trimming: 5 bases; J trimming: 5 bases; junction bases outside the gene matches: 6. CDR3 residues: CASSPGQGIHEQYF. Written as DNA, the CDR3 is TGTGCCAGCAGTCCGGGACAGGGGATCCACGAGCAGTACTTC.

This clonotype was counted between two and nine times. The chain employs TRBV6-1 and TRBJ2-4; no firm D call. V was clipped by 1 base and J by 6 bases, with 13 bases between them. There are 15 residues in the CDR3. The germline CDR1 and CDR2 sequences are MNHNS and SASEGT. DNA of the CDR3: TGTGCCAGCAGTGAAGGTCGGTGGCCAGGAAACATTCAGTACTTC. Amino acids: CASSEGRWPGNIQYF.

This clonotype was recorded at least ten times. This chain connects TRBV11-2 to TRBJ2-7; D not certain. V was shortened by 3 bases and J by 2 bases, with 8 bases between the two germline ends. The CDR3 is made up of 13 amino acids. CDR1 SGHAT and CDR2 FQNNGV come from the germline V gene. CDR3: CASSFGDPYEQYF. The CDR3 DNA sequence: TGTGCCAGCAGCTTCGGAGACCCCTACGAGCAGTACTTC.

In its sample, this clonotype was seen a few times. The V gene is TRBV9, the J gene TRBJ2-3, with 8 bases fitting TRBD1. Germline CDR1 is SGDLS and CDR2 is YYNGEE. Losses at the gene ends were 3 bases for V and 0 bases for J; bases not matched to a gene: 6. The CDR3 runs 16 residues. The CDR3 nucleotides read TGTGCCAGCAGCGGAGGAGACAGGGGAAGCACAGATACGCAGTATTTT. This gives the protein CASSGGDRGSTDTQYF.

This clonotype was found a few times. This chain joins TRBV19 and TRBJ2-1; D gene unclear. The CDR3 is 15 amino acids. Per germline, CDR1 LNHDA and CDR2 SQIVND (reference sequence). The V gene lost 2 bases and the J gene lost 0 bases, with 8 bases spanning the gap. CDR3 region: CASSITGRSYNEQFF. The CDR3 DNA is TGTGCCAGTAGTATAACGGGTCGCTCCTACAATGAGCAGTTCTTC.

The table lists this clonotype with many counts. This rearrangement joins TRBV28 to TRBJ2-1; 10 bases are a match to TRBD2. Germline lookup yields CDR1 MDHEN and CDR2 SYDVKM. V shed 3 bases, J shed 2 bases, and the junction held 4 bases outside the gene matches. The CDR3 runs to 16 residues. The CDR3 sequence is CASSLWLAGAYNEQFF. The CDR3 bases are TGTGCCAGCAGTTTGTGGCTAGCGGGAGCCTACAATGAGCAGTTCTTC.

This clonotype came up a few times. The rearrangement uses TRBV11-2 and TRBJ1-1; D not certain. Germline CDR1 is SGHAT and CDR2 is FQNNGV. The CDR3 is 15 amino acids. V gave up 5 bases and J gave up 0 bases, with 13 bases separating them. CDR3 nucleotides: TGTGCCAGCAGCGTCCCCCGGCTCATGAACACTGAAGCTTTCTTT. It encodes CASSVPRLMNTEAFF.

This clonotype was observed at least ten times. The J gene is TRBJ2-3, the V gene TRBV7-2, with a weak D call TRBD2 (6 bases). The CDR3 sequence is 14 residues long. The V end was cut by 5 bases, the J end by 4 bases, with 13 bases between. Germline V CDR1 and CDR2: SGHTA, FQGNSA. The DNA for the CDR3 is TGTGCCAGCAGCCGGGGGAACAACCCAGATACGCAGTATTTT. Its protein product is CASSRGNNPDTQYF.

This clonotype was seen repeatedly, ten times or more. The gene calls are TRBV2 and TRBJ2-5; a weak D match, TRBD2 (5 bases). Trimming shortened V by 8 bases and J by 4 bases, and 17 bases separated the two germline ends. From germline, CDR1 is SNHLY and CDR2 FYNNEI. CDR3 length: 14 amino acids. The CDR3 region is CASVSGSRGETQYF. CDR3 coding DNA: TGTGCCAGCGTAAGCGGATCGAGAGGAGAGACCCAGTACTTC.

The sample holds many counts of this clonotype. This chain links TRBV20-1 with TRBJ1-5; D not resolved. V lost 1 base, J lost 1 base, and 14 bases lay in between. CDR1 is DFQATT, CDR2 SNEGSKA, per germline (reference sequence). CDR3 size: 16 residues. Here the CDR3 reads CSARVRGRGSNQPQHF. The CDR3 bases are TGCAGTGCTAGAGTACGCGGTCGGGGAAGCAATCAGCCCCAGCATTTT.

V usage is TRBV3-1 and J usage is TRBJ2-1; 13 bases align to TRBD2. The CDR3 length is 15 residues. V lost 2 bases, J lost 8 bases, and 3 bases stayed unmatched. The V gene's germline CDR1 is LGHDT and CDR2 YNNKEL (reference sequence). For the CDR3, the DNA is TGTGCCAGCAGCCAAACTAGCGGGAGGGCCGATGAGCAGTTCTTC. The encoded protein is CASSQTSGRADEQFF.

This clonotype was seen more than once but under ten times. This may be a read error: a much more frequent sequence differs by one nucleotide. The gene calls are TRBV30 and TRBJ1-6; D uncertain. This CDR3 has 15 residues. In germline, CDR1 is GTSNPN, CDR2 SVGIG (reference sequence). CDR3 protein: CAWSAGYSYNSLLHF. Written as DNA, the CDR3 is TGTGCCTGGAGTGCAGGCTACTCCTATAATTCACTCCTCCACTTT.

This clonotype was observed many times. As DNA, the CDR3 is TGCGCCAGCAGCCTCCCCGGGACTAGCCCTTACAATGAGCAGTTCTTC. This translates into CASSLPGTSPYNEQFF. The chain employs TRBV4-1 and TRBJ2-1; 9 bases line up with TRBD2. In germline, CDR1 is MGHRA, CDR2 YSYEKL. The junction had 8 bases not matched to a gene; V was cut back by 4 bases and J by 4 bases. The CDR3 spans 16 residues.

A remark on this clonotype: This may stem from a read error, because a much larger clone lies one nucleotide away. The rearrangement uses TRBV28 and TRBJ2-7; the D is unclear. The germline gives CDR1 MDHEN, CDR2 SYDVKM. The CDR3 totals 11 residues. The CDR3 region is CAGSLFQEQYF. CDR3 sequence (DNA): TGTGCCGGCAGTTTATTTCAGGAGCAGTACTTC.

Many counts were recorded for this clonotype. CDR3: CASSPFGLYEQFF. The CDR3 nucleotides read TGTGCCAGCTCACCTTTTGGACTCTATGAGCAGTTCTTC. This chain connects TRBV18 to TRBJ2-1; the D gene is possibly TRBD2 (5 bases). The CDR3 is 13 amino acids. V dropped 3 bases and J dropped 8 bases, with 11 bases sitting between them. Germline-derived CDR1 and CDR2 are KGHSH and LQKENI.